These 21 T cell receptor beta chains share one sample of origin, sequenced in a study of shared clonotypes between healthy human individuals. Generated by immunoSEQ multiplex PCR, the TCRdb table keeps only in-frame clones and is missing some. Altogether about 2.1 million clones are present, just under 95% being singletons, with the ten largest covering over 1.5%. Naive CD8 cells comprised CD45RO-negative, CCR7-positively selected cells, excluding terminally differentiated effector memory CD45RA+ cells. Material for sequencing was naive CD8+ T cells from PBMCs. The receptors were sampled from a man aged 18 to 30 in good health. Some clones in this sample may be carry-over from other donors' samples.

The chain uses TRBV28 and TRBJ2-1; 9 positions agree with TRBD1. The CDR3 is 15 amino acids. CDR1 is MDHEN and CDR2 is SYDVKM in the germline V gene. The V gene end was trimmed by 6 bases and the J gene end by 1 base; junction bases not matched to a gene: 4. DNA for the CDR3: TGTGCCAGCAGCGAGGACAGGGGATCCTACAATGAGCAGTTCTTC. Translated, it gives CASSEDRGSYNEQFF.

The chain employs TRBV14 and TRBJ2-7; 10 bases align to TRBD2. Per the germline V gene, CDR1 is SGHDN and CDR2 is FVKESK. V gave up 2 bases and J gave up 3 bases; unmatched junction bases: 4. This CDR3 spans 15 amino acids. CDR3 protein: CASSQIAGGNYEQYF. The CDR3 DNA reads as TGTGCCAGCAGCCAAATAGCGGGAGGAAACTACGAGCAGTACTTC.

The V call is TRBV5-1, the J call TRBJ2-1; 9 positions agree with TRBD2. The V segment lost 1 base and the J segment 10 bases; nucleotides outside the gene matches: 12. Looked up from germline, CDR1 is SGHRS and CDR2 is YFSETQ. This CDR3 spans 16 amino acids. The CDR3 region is CASSLPGLAPAGEQFF. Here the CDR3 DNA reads TGCGCCAGCAGCTTGCCGGGACTAGCCCCTGCGGGAGAGCAGTTCTTC.

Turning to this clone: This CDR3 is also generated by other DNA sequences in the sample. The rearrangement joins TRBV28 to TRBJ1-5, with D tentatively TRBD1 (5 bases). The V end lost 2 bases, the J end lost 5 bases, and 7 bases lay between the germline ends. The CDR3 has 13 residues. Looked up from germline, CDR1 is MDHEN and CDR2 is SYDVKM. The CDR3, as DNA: TGTGCCAGCAGTTTACTCAGGGATCAGCCCCAGCATTTT. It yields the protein CASSLLRDQPQHF.

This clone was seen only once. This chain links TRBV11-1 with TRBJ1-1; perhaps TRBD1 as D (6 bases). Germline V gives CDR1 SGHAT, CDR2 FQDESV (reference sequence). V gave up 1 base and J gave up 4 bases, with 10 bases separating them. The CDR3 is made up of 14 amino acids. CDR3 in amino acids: CASSLGARGTEAFF. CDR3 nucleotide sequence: TGTGCCAGCAGCTTAGGGGCCAGGGGCACTGAAGCTTTCTTT.

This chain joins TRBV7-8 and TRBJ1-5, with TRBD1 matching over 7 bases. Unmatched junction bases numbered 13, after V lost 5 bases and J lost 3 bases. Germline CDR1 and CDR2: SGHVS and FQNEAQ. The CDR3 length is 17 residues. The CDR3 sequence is CASSPFPGTATNQPQHF. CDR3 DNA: TGTGCCAGCAGCCCCTTCCCCGGGACAGCGACCAATCAGCCCCAGCATTTT.

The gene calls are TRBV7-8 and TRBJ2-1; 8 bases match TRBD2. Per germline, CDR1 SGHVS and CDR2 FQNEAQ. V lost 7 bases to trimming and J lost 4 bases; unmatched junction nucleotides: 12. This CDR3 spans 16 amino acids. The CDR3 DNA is TGTGCCAGCACCAAAGAGCGGGGGATACTATACAATGAGCAGTTCTTC. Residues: CASTKERGILYNEQFF.

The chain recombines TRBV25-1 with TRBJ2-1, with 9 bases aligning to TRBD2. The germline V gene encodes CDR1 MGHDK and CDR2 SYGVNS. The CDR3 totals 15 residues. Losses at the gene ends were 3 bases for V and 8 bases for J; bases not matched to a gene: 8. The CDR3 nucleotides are TGTGCCAGCAGTGAGCGGGAGGGCCTATTTTATGAGCAGTTCTTC. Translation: CASSEREGLFYEQFF.

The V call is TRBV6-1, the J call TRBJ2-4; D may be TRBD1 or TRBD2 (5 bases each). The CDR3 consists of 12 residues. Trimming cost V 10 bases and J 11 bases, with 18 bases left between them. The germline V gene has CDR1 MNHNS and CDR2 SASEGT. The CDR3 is CATRGVRGVQYF. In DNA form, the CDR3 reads TGTGCCACTAGGGGCGTCCGAGGGGTTCAGTACTTC.

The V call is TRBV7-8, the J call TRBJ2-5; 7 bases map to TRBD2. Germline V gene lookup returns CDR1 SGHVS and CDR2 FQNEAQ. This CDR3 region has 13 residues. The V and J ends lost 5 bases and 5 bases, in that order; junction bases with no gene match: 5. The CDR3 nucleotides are TGTGCCAGCAGCCCTACTAGCGACGAGACCCAGTACTTC. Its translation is CASSPTSDETQYF.

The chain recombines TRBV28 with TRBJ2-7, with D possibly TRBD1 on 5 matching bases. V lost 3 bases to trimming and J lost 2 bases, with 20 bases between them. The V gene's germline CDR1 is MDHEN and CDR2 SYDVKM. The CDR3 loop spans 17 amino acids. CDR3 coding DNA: TGTGCCAGCAGTTTTCGTACAGGAGAGTCGCCTACCTACGAGCAGTACTTC. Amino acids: CASSFRTGESPTYEQYF.

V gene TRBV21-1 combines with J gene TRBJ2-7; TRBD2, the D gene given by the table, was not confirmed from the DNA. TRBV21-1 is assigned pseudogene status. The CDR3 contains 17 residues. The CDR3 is CASRAWTWGLAGSEQYF. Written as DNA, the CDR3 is TGTGCCAGCCGCGCCTGGACGTGGGGACTCGCGGGTTCCGAGCAGTACTTC.

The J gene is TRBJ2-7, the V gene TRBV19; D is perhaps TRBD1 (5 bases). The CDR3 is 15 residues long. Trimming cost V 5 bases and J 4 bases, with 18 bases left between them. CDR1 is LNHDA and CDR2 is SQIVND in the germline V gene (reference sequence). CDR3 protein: CASSATAGQGYEQYF. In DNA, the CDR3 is TGTGCCAGTAGTGCCACGGCAGGGCAAGGTTACGAGCAGTACTTC.

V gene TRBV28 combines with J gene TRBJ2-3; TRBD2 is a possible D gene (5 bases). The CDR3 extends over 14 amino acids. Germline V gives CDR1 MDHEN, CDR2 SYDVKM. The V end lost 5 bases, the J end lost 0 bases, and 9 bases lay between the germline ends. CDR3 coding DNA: TGTGCCAGCAGTAAGGCGGGCAGCACAGATACGCAGTATTTT. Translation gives CASSKAGSTDTQYF.

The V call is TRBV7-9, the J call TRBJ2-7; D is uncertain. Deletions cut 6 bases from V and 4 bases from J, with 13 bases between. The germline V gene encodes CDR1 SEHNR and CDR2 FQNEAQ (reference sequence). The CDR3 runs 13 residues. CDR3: CASSIQEIYEQYF. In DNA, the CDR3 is TGTGCCAGCAGTATCCAGGAAATATACGAGCAGTACTTC.

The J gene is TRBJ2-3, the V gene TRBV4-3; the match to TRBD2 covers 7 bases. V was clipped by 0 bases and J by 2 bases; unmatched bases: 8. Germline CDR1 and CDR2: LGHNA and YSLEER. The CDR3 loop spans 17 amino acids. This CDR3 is CASSQDRVSGTTDTQYF. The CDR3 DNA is TGCGCCAGCAGCCAAGATCGTGTAAGCGGGACCACAGATACGCAGTATTTT.

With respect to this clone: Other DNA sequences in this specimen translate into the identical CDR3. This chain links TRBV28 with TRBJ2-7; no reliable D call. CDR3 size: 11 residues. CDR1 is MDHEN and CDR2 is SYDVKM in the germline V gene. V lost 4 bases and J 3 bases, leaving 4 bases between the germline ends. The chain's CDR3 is CASSYGYEQYF. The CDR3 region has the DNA TGTGCCAGCAGTTATGGCTACGAGCAGTACTTC.

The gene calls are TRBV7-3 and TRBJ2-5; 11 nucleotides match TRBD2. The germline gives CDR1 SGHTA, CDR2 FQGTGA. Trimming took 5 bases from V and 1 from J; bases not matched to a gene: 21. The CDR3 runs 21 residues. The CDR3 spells CASSPGGTYITGTSGQETQYF. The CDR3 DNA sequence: TGTGCCAGCAGCCCGGGCGGGACTTACATTACTGGGACTAGCGGCCAAGAGACCCAGTACTTC. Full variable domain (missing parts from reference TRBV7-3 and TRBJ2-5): GAGVSQTPSNKVTEKGKYVELRCDPISGHTALYWYRQSLGQGPEFLIYFQGTGAADDSGLPNDRFFAVRPEGSVSTLKIQRTERGDSAVYLCASSPGGTYITGTSGQETQYFGPGTRLLVL.

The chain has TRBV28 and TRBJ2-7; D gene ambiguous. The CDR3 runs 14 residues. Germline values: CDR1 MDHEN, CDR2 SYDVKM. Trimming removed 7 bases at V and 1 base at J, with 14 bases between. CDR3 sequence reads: CASTLGTDSYEQYF. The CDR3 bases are TGTGCCAGCACCCTGGGCACAGATTCCTACGAGCAGTACTTC.

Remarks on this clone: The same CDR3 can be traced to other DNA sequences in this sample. CDR3 sequence: CASSLGQPNEKLFF. In DNA form, the CDR3 reads TGTGCCAGCAGCTTGGGACAGCCAAATGAAAAACTGTTTTTT. This chain connects TRBV5-6 to TRBJ1-4; D might be TRBD1 (5 bases). Trimming pared 0 bases from V and 5 bases from J, leaving 8 bases between. From germline, CDR1 is SGHDT and CDR2 YYEEEE. This CDR3 region has 14 residues.

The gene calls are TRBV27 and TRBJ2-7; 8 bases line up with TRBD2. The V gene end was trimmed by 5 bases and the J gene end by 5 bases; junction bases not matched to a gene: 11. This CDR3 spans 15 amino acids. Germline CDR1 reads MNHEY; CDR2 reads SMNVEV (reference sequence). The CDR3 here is CASSPREGRFHEQYF. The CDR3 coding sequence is TGTGCCAGCAGTCCCCGGGAGGGCCGTTTCCACGAGCAGTACTTC.